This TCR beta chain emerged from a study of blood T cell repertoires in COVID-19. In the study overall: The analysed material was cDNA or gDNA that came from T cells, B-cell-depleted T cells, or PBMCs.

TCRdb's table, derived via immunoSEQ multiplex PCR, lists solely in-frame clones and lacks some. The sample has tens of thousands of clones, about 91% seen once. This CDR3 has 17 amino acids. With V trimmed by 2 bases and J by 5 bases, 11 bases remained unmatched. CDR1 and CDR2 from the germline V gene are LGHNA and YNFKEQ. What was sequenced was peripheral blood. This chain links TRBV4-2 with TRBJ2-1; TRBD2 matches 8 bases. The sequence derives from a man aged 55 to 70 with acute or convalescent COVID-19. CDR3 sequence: CASSQSKGGTSNNEQFF. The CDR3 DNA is TGTGCCAGCAGCCAATCGAAGGGGGGGACTAGTAACAATGAGCAGTTCTTC.